This TCR beta chain was identified in a study of T cells in Graves' hyperthyroidism and ophthalmopathy. The V segment lost 6 bases and the J segment 4 bases; nucleotides outside the gene matches: 10. This CDR3 region has 15 residues. The germline V gene encodes CDR1 MNHEY and CDR2 SVGEGT. This clonotype showed up many times. The hyperthyroidism patients had all been newly diagnosed, and their disease duration was under 2 months. Their ages ranged from 18 to 65 years. Uncontrolled infection, other autoimmune disease, pregnancy and lactation each barred patients from inclusion. Amplified regions were TCR beta CDR3 sequences from RNA transcripts. First-round RT-PCR targeting the TCR CDR3 was performed with the HTBI primer set. TCRdb recomputed calls from the multiplex PCR reads with MiXCR, one row per CDR3 protein. In the table there are some 150,000 distinct CDR3 sequences, roughly a fifth of which are singletons.

The chain has TRBV6-2 or TRBV6-3 and TRBJ2-7, with 9 bases matching TRBD2. Sequences were obtained from blood. This sequence was found in a woman in her 50s with Graves' hyperthyroidism that later progressed to Graves' ophthalmopathy. The CDR3 DNA follows: TGTGCCAGCAGAAGTAGGAGCGGGAGGCATTACGAGCAGTACTTC. Protein sequence: CASRSRSGRHYEQYF.